These T cell receptor beta chains were read from a single sample in a study of CD8+ T cells in alopecia areata. The method was immunoSEQ multiplex PCR; TCRdb's version includes in-frame clones alone and lacks a portion of them. This sample has fewer than 250,000 clones, with 45% to 65% found just once. The sequenced sample was CD4+ T cells sorted from blood, obtained at week 4, from a patient treated with tofacitinib. The source is a human donor with alopecia areata. CDR3s include the opening cysteine and the closing phenylalanine or tryptophan. Fields, in order: J gene, clone size, D gene, V gene, CDR3 protein, CDR3 DNA. The D gene is left open where the match is weak. Clone sizes are given selectively: once, few, many, or a class where the clone is expanded.

>TRBJ2-4|NA|TRBD2|TRBV11-2
CASSPSGGIAKNIQYF
TGTGCCAGCTCTCCCAGCGGGGGAATAGCCAAAAACATTCAGTACTTC
>TRBJ2-1|NA|TRBD2|TRBV5-1
CASSLIAGYNEQFF
TGCGCCAGCAGCCTCATAGCGGGATACAATGAGCAGTTCTTC
>TRBJ2-5|NA|NA|TRBV30
CAWSVSEGTQYF
TGTGCCTGGAGTGTATCAGAGGGGACCCAGTACTTC
>TRBJ2-7|NA|TRBD2|TRBV15
CATSRELGGTFEQYF
TGTGCCACCAGCAGAGAACTGGGGGGGACCTTCGAGCAGTACTTC
>TRBJ1-2|NA|NA|TRBV29-1
CSVGGANYGYTF
TGCAGCGTTGGGGGAGCTAACTATGGCTACACCTTC
>TRBJ1-1|once|NA|TRBV14
CASSYRAGGPNTEAFF
TGTGCCAGCAGTTATCGAGCGGGGGGCCCGAACACTGAAGCTTTCTTT
>TRBJ2-4|NA|TRBD1|TRBV5-1
CASSSLLDRVQYF
TGCGCCAGCAGCTCTCTACTTGACAGGGTTCAGTACTTC
>TRBJ2-3|few|NA|TRBV5-1
CASSITGRTDTQYF
TGCGCCAGCAGTATCACAGGGAGGACAGATACGCAGTATTTT
>TRBJ2-1|NA|NA|TRBV7-9
CASSLPGPNREKFF
TGTGCCAGCAGCCTTCCCGGACCCAACCGCGAGAAGTTCTTC
>TRBJ2-1|NA|TRBD2|TRBV18
CASWWLAGGFNEQFF
TGTGCCAGCTGGTGGCTAGCGGGAGGTTTCAATGAGCAGTTCTTC
>TRBJ2-3|NA|TRBD1|TRBV5-1
CASSRQGDTDTQYF
TGCGCCAGCAGCCGCCAGGGGGACACAGATACGCAGTATTTT
>TRBJ2-1|NA|TRBD2|TRBV7-2
CASSFGTSGRADNEQFF
TGTGCCAGCAGCTTCGGGACTAGCGGGAGGGCCGACAATGAGCAGTTCTTC
>TRBJ1-1|NA|NA|TRBV7-9
CASRWGVGTEAFF
TGTGCCAGCAGATGGGGGGTTGGCACTGAAGCTTTCTTT
>TRBJ2-7|NA|NA|TRBV6-5
CASSFYGGEQYF
TGTGCCAGCAGTTTCTATGGCGGCGAGCAGTACTTC
>TRBJ1-5|NA|NA|TRBV30
CAWSVGSQGYQPQHF
TGTGCCTGGAGTGTAGGGTCCCAGGGCTATCAGCCCCAGCATTTT
>TRBJ2-1|NA|NA|TRBV6-5
CASSYLNEQFF
TGTGCCAGCAGTTACCTCAATGAGCAGTTCTTC
>TRBJ1-5|NA|NA|TRBV11-2
CASSPGTGYSNQPQHF
TGTGCCAGCAGCCCCGGGACCGGTTATAGCAATCAGCCCCAGCATTTT
>TRBJ2-4|NA|NA|TRBV29-1
CSVVAGAKNIQYF
TGCAGCGTTGTTGCTGGGGCCAAAAACATTCAGTACTTC
>TRBJ2-7|NA|NA|TRBV6-5
CASSSAYEQYF
TGTGCCAGCAGTTCCGCCTACGAGCAGTACTTC
>TRBJ2-2|few|NA|TRBV29-1
CSVDTLRTGELFF
TGCAGCGTTGACACACTGCGAACCGGGGAGCTGTTTTTT
>TRBJ2-7|NA|NA|TRBV29-1
CSVGTGSEQYF
TGCAGCGTTGGAACAGGGTCCGAGCAGTACTTC
>TRBJ1-5|NA|NA|TRBV29-1
CSVEETDGQPQHF
TGCAGCGTTGAAGAGACGGACGGACAGCCCCAGCATTTT
>TRBJ2-1|NA|NA|TRBV5-1
CATNRGSDNEQFF
TGCGCCACCAATCGGGGCTCCGACAATGAGCAGTTCTTC
>TRBJ2-5|NA|NA|TRBV30
CAWSLARETQYF
TGTGCCTGGAGTCTAGCGAGAGAGACCCAGTACTTC
>TRBJ2-3|few|NA|TRBV7-6
CASSLNPVGDTQYF
TGTGCCAGCAGCTTAAACCCAGTCGGGGATACGCAGTATTTT
>TRBJ2-2|NA|NA|TRBV19
CASSYPPGELFF
TGTGCCAGTAGTTACCCCCCCGGGGAGCTGTTTTTT
>TRBJ2-1|few|NA|TRBV30
CAWSYPGFRGLDEQFF
TGTGCCTGGAGTTATCCGGGATTCCGGGGTTTGGATGAGCAGTTCTTC
>TRBJ2-7|few|TRBD2|TRBV4-2
CASSLGGSYEQYF
TGTGCCAGCAGCCTCGGCGGGAGCTACGAGCAGTACTTC
>TRBJ1-5|NA|TRBD1|TRBV5-6
CASSSIDRGQPQHF
TGTGCCAGCAGCTCAATTGACAGGGGACAGCCCCAGCATTTT
>TRBJ1-5|NA|NA|TRBV18
CASSLNFPAGQPQHF
TGTGCCAGCTCTCTGAACTTCCCAGCAGGACAGCCCCAGCATTTT
>TRBJ2-1|NA|NA|TRBV28
CASNLRGFFDEQFF
TGTGCCAGCAACCTTAGGGGGTTTTTCGATGAGCAGTTCTTC
>TRBJ2-1|NA|NA|TRBV19
CASSIITGNEQFF
TGTGCCAGTAGTATTATAACAGGGAATGAGCAGTTCTTC
>TRBJ1-2|few|NA|TRBV30
CAWSPGLSYGYTF
TGTGCCTGGAGTCCGGGACTTTCATATGGCTACACCTTC